These 6 T cell receptor beta chains came from one sample sequenced in a study of shared clonotypes between healthy human individuals. The table came from immunoSEQ multiplex PCR; TCRdb's copy has only in-frame clones and leaves some out. Of approximately 1,500,000 clones in the sample, roughly 97% are singletons; the top ten hold more than 0.9%. Sequenced sample: naive CD4+ T cells sorted from blood. Subset in this sample: CD45RA+ positively selected. The receptors here all came from a man aged 30 to 45 in good health.

The chain joins TRBV10-3 to TRBJ1-3; maybe TRBD1 (5 bases). Germline-derived CDR1 and CDR2 are ENHRY and SYGVKD. The CDR3 sequence is 13 residues long. V lost 4 bases, J lost 7 bases, and 11 bases lay in between. CDR3 in amino acids: CAISAPGPNTIYF. DNA of the CDR3: TGTGCCATCAGTGCCCCGGGGCCGAACACCATATATTTT.

V usage is TRBV5-6 and J usage is TRBJ1-2; maybe TRBD1 (5 bases). Trimming cost V 5 bases and J 8 bases, with 28 bases left between them. The CDR3 has 17 residues. Per germline, CDR1 SGHDT and CDR2 YYEEEE. CDR3 residues: CASSGRSGTAYFSGYTF. The CDR3, as DNA: TGTGCCAGCAGTGGGAGGTCCGGGACCGCATATTTTTCCGGCTACACCTTC.

This clone was seen repeatedly, ten times or more. This chain connects TRBV4-2 to TRBJ2-1; 9 bases map to TRBD2. V trimming: 0 bases; J trimming: 10 bases; junction bases outside the gene matches: 10. The CDR3 length is 16 residues. Germline V gene data show CDR1 as LGHNA and CDR2 as YNFKEQ. CDR3 DNA: TGTGCCAGCAGCCAAGATGGGTTAGCGGGAGTCAGAGAGCAGTTCTTC. Its translation: CASSQDGLAGVREQFF.

The rearrangement uses TRBV28 and TRBJ1-1; D remains unclear. The CDR3 has 12 residues. V shed 7 bases and J shed 8 bases, with 14 bases lying between them. Germline CDR1 is MDHEN and CDR2 is SYDVKM. CDR3 nucleotides: TGTGCCAGCACCATTTCATCCGTCGAAGCTTTCTTT. Amino acids: CASTISSVEAFF. Together with reference TRBV28 and TRBJ1-1, the CDR3 gives the full variable domain: DVKVTQSSRYLVKRTGEKVFLECVQDMDHENMFWYRQDPGLGLRLIYFSYDVKMKEKGDIPEGYSVSREKKERFSLILESASTNQTSMYLCASTISSVEAFFGQGTRLTVV.

This clone was recorded once. This chain joins TRBV5-1 and TRBJ1-4; 8 bases align to TRBD1. This CDR3 region has 15 residues. CDR1 SGHRS and CDR2 YFSETQ come from the germline V gene. V lost 3 bases to trimming and J lost 5 bases; unmatched junction nucleotides: 6. CDR3 residues: CASSSGTGVNEKLFF. The DNA of the CDR3 is TGCGCCAGCAGCTCGGGGACAGGCGTGAATGAAAAACTGTTTTTT.

The V gene is TRBV15, the J gene TRBJ2-3, with D perhaps TRBD2 (6 bases). CDR3 size: 14 residues. Between the trimmed V and J ends, which lost 2 bases and 12 bases, there was a span of 18 bases. CDR1 is LNHNV, CDR2 YYDKDF, per germline (reference sequence). The CDR3 loop reads CATSRRTELGGQYF. The CDR3 nucleotides are TGTGCCACCAGCAGACGCACCGAGTTGGGGGGTCAGTATTTT.